Listed below are T cell receptor beta chains from one sample, sequenced in a study of long-term antiretroviral therapy in people with HIV. Assay: immunoSEQ multiplex PCR; the TCRdb copy retains only in-frame clones and omits some. The sample has about 39,000 clones; around 79% are singletons. This specimen consisted of unsorted PBMCs, obtained 0.6 years after starting antiretroviral therapy. These receptor sequences come from a young man with HIV. Both conserved end residues are part of each CDR3. The order of the fields is J gene, clone size, D gene, V gene, CDR3 DNA, CDR3 protein. A D gene is named only where the DNA matches it firmly. Rows may omit the clone size; those that give it use once, few, many or a size class.

j_call: TRBJ1-5
clone_size: NA
d_call: NA
v_call: TRBV2
cdr3_nt: TGTGCCAGCACCAAGGGCGCGGGGCATCAGCCCCAGCATTTT
cdr3_aa: CASTKGAGHQPQHF

j_call: TRBJ2-3
clone_size: once
d_call: NA
v_call: TRBV7-9
cdr3_nt: TGTGCCAGCAGCTTATACGGGAGAGCAGATACGCAGTATTTT
cdr3_aa: CASSLYGRADTQYF

j_call: TRBJ1-5
clone_size: NA
d_call: TRBD1
v_call: TRBV7-9
cdr3_nt: TGTGCCAGCAGCTCCGGACAGGGACGGGTTCAGCCCCAGCATTTT
cdr3_aa: CASSSGQGRVQPQHF

j_call: TRBJ2-7
clone_size: NA
d_call: TRBD1
v_call: TRBV28
cdr3_nt: TGTGCCAGCAGTTTTGGGACAGGAGTCTACGAGCAGTACTTC
cdr3_aa: CASSFGTGVYEQYF

j_call: TRBJ1-1
clone_size: NA
d_call: NA
v_call: TRBV30
cdr3_nt: TGTGCCTGGAGTGTTCTGTCGAACACTGAAGCTTTCTTT
cdr3_aa: CAWSVLSNTEAFF

j_call: TRBJ1-1
clone_size: NA
d_call: NA
v_call: TRBV6-4
cdr3_nt: TGTGCCAGCAGTTTGGACAGAAACACTGAAGCTTTCTTT
cdr3_aa: CASSLDRNTEAFF

j_call: TRBJ2-7
clone_size: NA
d_call: TRBD2
v_call: TRBV18
cdr3_nt: TGTGCCAGCTCTCTAGCGGGAACCCCCTACGAGCAGTACTTC
cdr3_aa: CASSLAGTPYEQYF

j_call: TRBJ2-3
clone_size: NA
d_call: NA
v_call: TRBV5-1
cdr3_nt: TGCGCCAGCAGCCACACCCAGGTGGGAAGCAATGCGGTTGATACGCAGTATTTT
cdr3_aa: CASSHTQVGSNAVDTQYF

j_call: TRBJ2-7
clone_size: NA
d_call: NA
v_call: TRBV28
cdr3_nt: TGTGCCAGCAGTACGGGCCCCCGGTGGGAGCAGTACTTC
cdr3_aa: CASSTGPRWEQYF

j_call: TRBJ2-1
clone_size: NA
d_call: TRBD2
v_call: TRBV5-4
cdr3_nt: TGTGCCAGCAGCTTGTTCAGCGGGAGGGCCAGGAATGAGCAGTTCTTC
cdr3_aa: CASSLFSGRARNEQFF

j_call: TRBJ2-5
clone_size: once
d_call: NA
v_call: TRBV5-1
cdr3_nt: TGCGCCAGCAGCTTGAGAGGGGCCCAAGAGACCCAGTACTTC
cdr3_aa: CASSLRGAQETQYF

j_call: TRBJ2-3
clone_size: NA
d_call: TRBD2
v_call: TRBV7-2
cdr3_nt: TGTGCCAGCAGCTTATATCGCGGGAGTGGAAATACGCAGTATTTT
cdr3_aa: CASSLYRGSGNTQYF

j_call: TRBJ1-1
clone_size: NA
d_call: NA
v_call: TRBV7-9
cdr3_nt: TGTGCCAGCAGCCTGGGGTCCACTGAAGCTTTCTTT
cdr3_aa: CASSLGSTEAFF

j_call: TRBJ2-2
clone_size: NA
d_call: NA
v_call: TRBV5-8
cdr3_nt: TGTGCCAGCAGTTACGGCACCGGGGAGCTGTTTTTT
cdr3_aa: CASSYGTGELFF

j_call: TRBJ2-7
clone_size: once
d_call: TRBD2
v_call: TRBV30
cdr3_nt: TGTGCCTGGAGGGGCATCGAGCGGGAGAACGAGCAGTACTTC
cdr3_aa: CAWRGIERENEQYF

j_call: TRBJ2-3
clone_size: NA
d_call: NA
v_call: TRBV18
cdr3_nt: TGTGCCAGCTCACCAAGGGGCACAGATACGCAGTATTTT
cdr3_aa: CASSPRGTDTQYF

j_call: TRBJ2-2
clone_size: few
d_call: TRBD2
v_call: TRBV7-3
cdr3_nt: TGTGCCAGCAGCTTAAGTACGGCGGGAGGATACACCGGGGAGCTGTTTTTT
cdr3_aa: CASSLSTAGGYTGELFF

j_call: TRBJ2-2
clone_size: NA
d_call: TRBD1
v_call: TRBV10-2
cdr3_nt: TGCGCCAGCAGCCCGACAGGGGGCAACACCGGGGAGCTGTTTTTT
cdr3_aa: CASSPTGGNTGELFF